A selection of T cell receptor beta chains follows, all from one sample in a study of shared clonotypes between healthy human individuals. Sequenced by immunoSEQ multiplex PCR; TCRdb stores in-frame clones only, minus some. The sample records 780,000 or so clones, approximately 72% being singletons. The sequenced sample was memory CD4+ T cells sorted from blood. These receptors came from a woman aged 25-40 years in good health. CDR3s include the opening cysteine and the closing phenylalanine or tryptophan. Each record gives: clone size, D gene, CDR3 length, J gene, V gene, CDR3 protein, CDR3 DNA. The D gene is left open where the match is weak. Some rows have no size entry. The others give once, few or many, or a class for an expanded clone.

. TRBD2 18 TRBJ2-5 TRBV14 CASSQGYFGLAGQETQYF TGTGCCAGCAGCCAAGGCTATTTCGGACTAGCGGGTCAAGAGACCCAGTACTTC
. . 13 TRBJ1-5 TRBV10-1 CASSESRSGPQHF TGCGCCAGCAGTGAGTCCAGGTCCGGGCCCCAGCATTTT
. TRBD2 15 TRBJ2-1 TRBV6-1 CASSPQGLAGNEQFF TGTGCCAGCAGTCCCCAGGGACTAGCGGGAAATGAGCAGTTCTTC
. . 15 TRBJ2-2 TRBV6-1 CASSARRGDTGELFF TGTGCCAGCAGTGCACGGAGGGGGGACACCGGGGAGCTGTTTTTT
. TRBD1 14 TRBJ1-1 TRBV7-9 CASSPTGGNTEAFF TGTGCCAGCAGCCCGACAGGGGGGAACACTGAAGCTTTCTTT
. . 15 TRBJ1-4 TRBV6-6 CASSYSGTTDEKLFF TGTGCCAGCAGTTACTCCGGGACCACGGATGAAAAACTGTTTTTT
. TRBD1 14 TRBJ2-5 TRBV6-5 CATATGDPRETQYF TGTGCCACTGCAACAGGGGATCCCCGGGAGACCCAGTACTTC
few TRBD1 15 TRBJ2-2 TRBV18 CASSPTGTATGELFF TGTGCCAGCTCACCAACCGGGACAGCCACCGGGGAGCTGTTTTTT
once TRBD2 14 TRBJ2-3 TRBV29-1 CSVTVAGGTDTQYF TGCAGCGTAACAGTAGCGGGAGGGACAGATACGCAGTATTTT
. TRBD1 17 TRBJ2-5 TRBV9 CASSVASLGQGGETQYF TGTGCCAGCAGCGTTGCGAGCCTTGGACAGGGAGGAGAGACCCAGTACTTC
. . 12 TRBJ2-7 TRBV28 CASSFLSYEQYF TGTGCCAGCAGTTTTCTCTCCTACGAGCAGTACTTC
. . 11 TRBJ2-1 TRBV30 CAWRAVNEQFF TGTGCCTGGAGGGCTGTCAATGAGCAGTTCTTC
. TRBD2 14 TRBJ2-3 TRBV7-9 CASSASGRGDTQYF TGTGCCAGCAGCGCATCCGGGAGGGGAGATACGCAGTATTTT
. . 13 TRBJ1-1 TRBV19 CASINTGGTEAFF TGTGCCAGTATTAATACGGGAGGGACTGAAGCTTTCTTT
. . 14 TRBJ1-1 TRBV5-6 CASSLVAAPRVTFF TGTGCCAGCAGCTTGGTGGCAGCCCCTAGGGTAACTTTCTTT
many . 14 TRBJ1-2 TRBV5-6 CASSSQLGFYGYTF TGTGCCAGCAGCTCTCAATTAGGTTTCTATGGCTACACCTTC
. . 11 TRBJ2-5 TRBV29-1 CSVGVGETQYF TGCAGCGTTGGCGTGGGGGAGACCCAGTACTTC
. . 13 TRBJ1-1 TRBV7-2 CASSFGGNTEAFF TGTGCCAGCAGCTTTGGGGGGAACACTGAAGCTTTCTTT
few . 14 TRBJ1-2 TRBV4-1 CASSQEQRVGGYTF TGCGCCAGCAGCCAAGAACAACGCGTTGGTGGCTACACCTTC
. . 12 TRBJ2-3 TRBV6-6 CASSPRRDTQYF TGTGCCAGCAGTCCCCGTAGGGATACGCAGTATTTT
. . 15 TRBJ1-5 TRBV2 CASSEEAPVVQPQHF TGTGCCAGCAGTGAAGAGGCTCCCGTAGTACAGCCCCAGCATTTT
few TRBD1 13 TRBJ1-5 TRBV19 CASSGTDNQPQHF TGTGCCAGTTCCGGGACAGACAATCAGCCCCAGCATTTT
. . 14 TRBJ2-7 TRBV5-4 CASSSPGLPYEQYF TGTGCCAGCAGCTCTCCAGGGCTCCCCTACGAGCAGTACTTC
. TRBD2 16 TRBJ2-4 TRBV5-4 CASSLGGRDAKNIQYF TGTGCCAGCAGCTTGGGTGGGAGGGACGCCAAAAACATTCAGTACTTC
. TRBD1 15 TRBJ2-7 TRBV7-9 CASSFLSGQSYEQYF TGTGCCAGCAGCTTTCTTTCGGGACAGAGCTACGAGCAGTACTTC
. TRBD2 17 TRBJ2-1 TRBV7-2 CASSLKIRLAGYNEQFF TGTGCCAGCAGCTTAAAGATCAGGCTAGCGGGATACAATGAGCAGTTCTTC
. . 15 TRBJ1-3 TRBV5-4 CASSLEGARGNTIYF TGTGCCAGCAGCTTGGAAGGGGCGCGTGGAAACACCATATATTTT
. TRBD2 17 TRBJ2-3 TRBV7-2 CASSLSSGRVNTDTQYF TGTGCCAGCAGCTTATCGAGCGGGAGGGTAAACACAGATACGCAGTATTTT
. TRBD1 16 TRBJ2-7 TRBV2 CASSEYGGQGPGEQYF TGTGCCAGCAGTGAATATGGGGGACAGGGGCCGGGCGAGCAGTACTTC
. . 15 TRBJ1-2 TRBV18 CASSRSLTEQSGYTF TGTGCCAGCTCAAGGAGCTTGACGGAGCAGAGTGGCTACACCTTC
. TRBD1 13 TRBJ1-1 TRBV27 CASSPSTGVEAFF TGTGCCAGCAGTCCGTCGACAGGGGTTGAAGCTTTCTTT
. . 14 TRBJ2-1 TRBV28 CASSSGGVRNEQFF TGTGCCAGCAGTTCTGGGGGAGTAAGGAATGAGCAGTTCTTC
. . 15 TRBJ1-1 TRBV7-9 CATRRITEMNTEAFF TGTGCCACCCGGAGGATCACAGAGATGAACACTGAAGCTTTCTTT
. . 15 TRBJ2-7 TRBV28 CASSYTPSRGYEQYF TGTGCCAGCAGTTACACCCCTTCCCGAGGATACGAGCAGTACTTC
. . 12 TRBJ2-2 TRBV7-3 CASRRGTGELFF TGTGCCAGCAGGCGAGGAACCGGGGAGCTGTTTTTT
. TRBD2 14 TRBJ2-7 TRBV6-5 CASSYGGEPYEQYF TGTGCCAGCAGTTACGGGGGGGAACCCTACGAGCAGTACTTC
many . 14 TRBJ2-3 TRBV5-4 CASSLQGMSDTQYF TGTGCCAGCAGCTTGCAAGGGATGTCAGATACGCAGTATTTT
. . 15 TRBJ2-2 TRBV28 CASSTPGSYSGELFF TGTGCCAGCAGCACCCCGGGCTCGTACTCCGGGGAGCTGTTTTTT
. . 13 TRBJ2-1 TRBV28 CASSFVLDNEQFF TGTGCCAGCAGTTTCGTGCTCGACAATGAGCAGTTCTTC